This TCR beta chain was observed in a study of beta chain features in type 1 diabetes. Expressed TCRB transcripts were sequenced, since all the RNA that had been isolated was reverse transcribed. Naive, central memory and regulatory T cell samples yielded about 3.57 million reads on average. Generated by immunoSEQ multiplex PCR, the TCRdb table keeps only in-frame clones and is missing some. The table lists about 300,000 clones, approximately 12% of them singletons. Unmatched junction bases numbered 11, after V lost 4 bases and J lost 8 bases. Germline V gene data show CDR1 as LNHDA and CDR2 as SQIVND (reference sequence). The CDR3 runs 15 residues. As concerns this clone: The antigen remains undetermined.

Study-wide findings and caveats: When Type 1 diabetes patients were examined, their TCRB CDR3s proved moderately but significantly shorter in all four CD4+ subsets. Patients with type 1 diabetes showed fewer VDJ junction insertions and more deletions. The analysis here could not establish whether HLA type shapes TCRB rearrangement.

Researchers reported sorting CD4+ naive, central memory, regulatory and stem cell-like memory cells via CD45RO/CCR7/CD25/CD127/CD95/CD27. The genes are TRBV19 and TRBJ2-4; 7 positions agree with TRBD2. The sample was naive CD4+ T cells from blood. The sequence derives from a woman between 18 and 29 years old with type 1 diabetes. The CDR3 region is CASSTSPGAGDIQYF. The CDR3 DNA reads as TGTGCCAGTAGTACCAGTCCCGGGGCGGGAGACATTCAGTACTTC.